This T cell receptor (beta chain) was recovered during a study of blood T cell repertoires in COVID-19. Study-level background: The cDNA or gDNA used as material had been derived from T cells, B-cell-depleted T cells, or PBMCs.

Per germline, CDR1 MNHEY and CDR2 SVGAGI. Trimming left V 2 bases short and J 2 bases short, with 9 bases between. CDR3 length: 14 amino acids. This table comes from immunoSEQ multiplex PCR, and its TCRdb copy is limited to in-frame clones, with some not included. The sample has around 250,000 clones; roughly 90% are singletons. Specimen: peripheral blood. V is TRBV6-5 and J is TRBJ2-5, with D perhaps TRBD1 (5 bases). The receptor comes from a woman aged 60-75 years with COVID-19, enrolled during active disease. The CDR3 region has the DNA TGTGCCAGCAGTTACGGCAGGGAACAAGAGACCCAGTACTTC. It is translated as CASSYGREQETQYF.